Listed below are T cell receptor beta chains from one sample, sequenced in a study of blood T cell repertoires in COVID-19. Produced via immunoSEQ multiplex PCR; TCRdb's table is partial and in-frame only. This table has around 180,000 clones, over 80% appearing once. Input material: peripheral blood. These receptors were obtained from a woman in her twenties or thirties with acute or convalescent COVID-19. The CDR3 runs from the conserved cysteine through the conserved F or W. The D gene is left open where the match is weak. Rows give clone size only sometimes, using once, few, many, or a class for an expanded clone.

d_call	clone_size	v_call	j_call	cdr3_aa	cdr3_nt
TRBD1	NA	TRBV10-3	TRBJ1-2	CASTQGGNYGYTF	TGTGCCAGTACACAGGGGGGGAACTATGGCTACACCTTC
TRBD1	once	TRBV11-2	TRBJ1-6	CASSTDRVSPLHF	TGTGCCAGCAGCACGGACAGGGTTTCACCCCTCCACTTT
TRBD1	NA	TRBV27	TRBJ1-2	CASSSLTGKEYGYTF	TGTGCCAGCAGTTCGTTGACAGGGAAGGAGTATGGCTACACCTTC
NA	NA	TRBV15	TRBJ1-1	CATEERGTNTEAFF	TGTGCCACCGAGGAACGGGGGACGAACACTGAAGCTTTCTTT
NA	few	TRBV5-5	TRBJ1-5	CASSGQTAPNQPQHF	TGTGCCAGCAGCGGCCAGACAGCTCCGAATCAGCCCCAGCATTTT
TRBD1	NA	TRBV27	TRBJ1-1	CASSSRQGNTEAFF	TGTGCCAGCAGTTCCCGACAGGGGAACACTGAAGCTTTCTTT
NA	NA	TRBV28	TRBJ2-7	CASRGGAGRGNEQYF	TGTGCCAGCAGGGGGGGGGCAGGCCGCGGGAACGAGCAGTACTTC
TRBD1	once	TRBV2	TRBJ1-4	CASSWDRALYKLFF	TGTGCCAGCAGTTGGGACAGGGCACTTTATAAACTGTTTTTT
TRBD1	NA	TRBV6-6	TRBJ1-2	CASSTGGAGYTF	TGTGCCAGCAGTACAGGGGGCGCTGGCTACACCTTC
TRBD1	once	TRBV19	TRBJ1-5	CASSIGQGSNQPQHF	TGTGCCAGTAGTATAGGACAGGGTAGCAATCAGCCCCAGCATTTT
NA	NA	TRBV7-2	TRBJ2-1	CALRAGALMYNEQFF	TGTGCCCTAAGGGCGGGGGCCCTTATGTACAATGAGCAGTTCTTC
NA	NA	TRBV13	TRBJ2-7	CASSLEGLTGKAYEQYF	TGTGCCAGCAGCTTAGAAGGGTTAACAGGGAAGGCCTACGAGCAGTACTTC
TRBD2	few	TRBV19	TRBJ2-3	CASSIDPGRATDTQYF	TGTGCCAGTAGTATAGATCCCGGGAGGGCCACAGATACGCAGTATTTT
NA	NA	TRBV3-1/TRBV3-2	TRBJ1-6	CASRRGANYNSPLHF	TGTGCCAGCAGGCGCGGGGCGAACTATAATTCACCCCTCCACTTT
TRBD1	NA	TRBV12-5	TRBJ2-3	CASGSDRSSTDTQYF	TGTGCTAGTGGGTCGGACAGGAGTAGCACAGATACGCAGTATTTT
NA	NA	TRBV3-1/TRBV3-2	TRBJ2-3	CASSQDKGAGRTQYF	TGTGCCAGCAGCCAAGATAAAGGGGCCGGTAGAACGCAGTATTTT
NA	NA	TRBV10-2	TRBJ1-2	CATGLAGMMDGYTF	TGCGCCACCGGGCTAGCGGGGATGATGGATGGCTACACCTTC
TRBD1	NA	TRBV12-3/TRBV12-4	TRBJ1-2	CASSRTGKNGYTF	TGTGCCAGCAGTCGGACAGGGAAGAATGGCTACACCTTC
TRBD2	many	TRBV7-2	TRBJ2-1	CASSLASGSHNEQFF	TGTGCCAGCAGTTTAGCTAGCGGGAGTCACAATGAGCAGTTCTTC
NA	NA	TRBV14	TRBJ2-5	CASSRGRRYQETQYF	TGTGCCAGCAGCCGGGGGCGGAGGTACCAAGAGACCCAGTACTTC
TRBD2	NA	TRBV6-5	TRBJ2-7	CASSLSGGRNEQYF	TGTGCCAGCAGTCTCAGCGGGGGGCGGAACGAGCAGTACTTC
TRBD1	once	TRBV7-9	TRBJ1-3	CASSRGQSGNTIYF	TGTGCCAGCAGCCGGGGACAGTCTGGAAACACCATATATTTT
TRBD2	NA	TRBV5-6	TRBJ2-1	CASSLPSGRMDEQFF	TGTGCCAGCAGCTTACCTAGCGGGAGGATGGATGAGCAGTTCTTC
NA	NA	TRBV7-2	TRBJ2-7	CASSPDRNIYEQYF	TGTGCCAGCAGCCCCGACAGGAACATCTACGAGCAGTACTTC
TRBD1	NA	TRBV27	TRBJ1-4	CASSQITGAREKLFF	TGTGCCAGCAGTCAAATTACAGGGGCGCGGGAAAAACTGTTTTTT
NA	NA	TRBV6-5	TRBJ1-2	CASSYFNLGGRGYTF	TGTGCCAGCAGTTACTTTAACCTCGGGGGTCGCGGCTACACCTTC